The TCR beta chain described here comes from a study of cytomegalovirus exposure and HLA in healthy donors. The PCR was carried out with 60 Vbeta primers and 13 Jbeta primers. The assay was immunoSEQ multiplex PCR, and TCRdb's table has in-frame clones only and misses some. The repertoire holds approximately 260,000 clones, with roughly 91% as singletons. About this clone itself: Its antigen is undetermined.

This CDR3 is 13 amino acids long. CDR1 is SQVTM, CDR2 ANQGSEA, per germline. V lost 3 bases and J lost 4; bases outside the gene matches: 5. The study's findings and limits: Certain sequence variants were highly shared and formed a cluster, and this cluster was likely a sequencing artifact.

The sample consisted of PBMCs. The chain joins TRBV29-1 to TRBJ1-1; 7 bases fit TRBD1. This clonotype was obtained from a girl aged 2-10 years in good health and CMV-seronegative. Here the CDR3 reads CSVEDRWVTEAFF. The CDR3 bases are TGCAGCGTTGAGGACAGGTGGGTCACTGAAGCTTTCTTT.